This T cell receptor beta chain is from a study of blood T cell repertoires in COVID-19. The V gene end was trimmed by 2 bases and the J gene end by 8 bases; junction bases not matched to a gene: 5. The germline gives CDR1 MNHEY, CDR2 SMNVEV (reference sequence). The CDR3 runs to 13 residues. Participants were aged roughly 18 to 89 years from roughly 25 US areas. Participant-reported clinical history was the basis for cohort assignment. Some clones are missing from TCRdb's copy, which holds only in-frame ones; the method was immunoSEQ multiplex PCR. The sample gives just over 300,000 clones, approximately 85% of which show up once; under 2.5% is in the top ten.

The chain couples TRBV27 to TRBJ1-2; 7 bases line up with TRBD1. This clonotype originated in a man younger than 45 who had recovered from COVID-19. Sequencing input: PBMCs or T cells enriched from blood (not recorded which). This CDR3 is CASSLKGAGGYTF. Written as DNA, the CDR3 is TGTGCCAGCAGTTTAAAGGGGGCAGGAGGCTACACCTTC.